This entry lists 27 T cell receptor beta chains sequenced from one sample in a study of T cell responses to AZD1222 COVID-19 vaccine (dated by TCRdb to about 2021). Library preparation was by the immunoSEQ multiplex PCR assay. TCRdb mirrors the immuneACCESS table, restricted to in-frame sequences. Some clones are absent from its copies; in checked studies, under half trace to an unresolved V gene, and the reason for the others is unknown. This sample holds about 150,000 clones; 85% to 90% were observed only once. The top ten clonotypes cover 6.9% of the sample. The time point label here, explained by the study, means: baseline before first vaccination. Sequencing was performed on peripheral blood, taken on day 0 of AZD1222 vaccination. These receptors were taken from an adult in good health.

The CDR3 is CASSVVSGAYYNEQFF. CDR3 nucleotides: TGTGCCAGCAGCGTAGTATCGGGGGCCTACTACAATGAGCAGTTCTTC. J is TRBJ2-1 and V is TRBV9; D may correspond to TRBD1 or TRBD2 (6 bases each). Per the germline V gene, CDR1 is SGDLS and CDR2 is YYNGEE. The CDR3 totals 16 residues. The germline V and J ends were trimmed by 0 bases and 3 bases, with 13 bases remaining between them.

The CDR3 coding sequence is TGTGCCAGCAGCTCTGAGACTAGCGGGGGGGGCACCGGGGAGCTGTTTTTT. Translating gives CASSSETSGGGTGELFF. The rearrangement joins TRBV7-6 to TRBJ2-2; 14 bases align to TRBD2. The germline CDR1 and CDR2 sequences are SGHVS and FNYEAQ. The length of the CDR3 is 17 residues. With V trimmed by 4 bases and J by 4 bases, 5 bases remained unmatched.

The rearrangement links TRBV4-1 to TRBJ1-4; D unclear. In germline, CDR1 is MGHRA, CDR2 YSYEKL. This CDR3 spans 13 amino acids. The V end was cut by 2 bases, the J end by 5 bases, with 6 bases between. The CDR3 sequence is CASSQKGNEKLFF. As DNA, the CDR3 is TGCGCCAGCAGCCAAAAGGGAAATGAAAAACTGTTTTTT.

The chain joins TRBV6-1 to TRBJ2-2, with a tentative D call TRBD1 (6 bases). Trimming took 1 base from V and 5 from J, leaving 14 bases between them. Germline assignment: CDR1 MNHNS and CDR2 SASEGT. The CDR3 contains 16 residues. The DNA for the CDR3 is TGTGCCAGCAGTGAAGATACAGGGACGTGGACCGGGGAGCTGTTTTTT. It encodes CASSEDTGTWTGELFF.

The CDR3 region is CASSDYGSPAFF. In nucleotides, the CDR3 is TGTGCCAGCAGTGACTATGGGAGTCCCGCTTTCTTT. This sequence joins TRBV6-4 and TRBJ1-1; no clear D gene. CDR1 is MRHNA, CDR2 SNTAGT, per germline. The CDR3 contains 12 residues. V dropped 1 base and J dropped 11 bases, with 11 bases sitting between them.

V and J are TRBV24-1 and TRBJ2-1; 8 bases are shared with TRBD1. CDR1 and CDR2 (germline): KGHDR, SFDVKD. With V trimmed by 6 bases and J by 0 bases, 12 bases remained unmatched. This CDR3 is built from 18 residues. The CDR3 DNA reads TGTGCCACCAGTCCTAAGCCCGGGACAGGCAGCTCCTACAATGAGCAGTTCTTC. This translates into CATSPKPGTGSSYNEQFF.

V is TRBV30 and J is TRBJ2-6; D gene uncertain. The ends were cut back, 4 bases at V and 0 bases at J, with 4 bases in the middle. Germline CDR1 reads GTSNPN; CDR2 reads SVGIG (reference sequence). This CDR3 has 13 amino acids. The CDR3 DNA is TGTGCCTGGACCGGCTCTGGGGCCAACGTCCTGACTTTC. Its protein is CAWTGSGANVLTF.

The chain has TRBV10-3 and TRBJ1-1; D uncertain. This CDR3 contains 13 residues. Germline CDR1 reads ENHRY; CDR2 reads SYGVKD. Trimming took 7 bases from V and 5 from J, leaving 14 bases between them. The CDR3 region is CAINGGKETEAFF. Here the CDR3 DNA reads TGTGCCATCAATGGAGGAAAAGAAACTGAAGCTTTCTTT.

The chain combines TRBV4-2 with TRBJ2-2; D is possibly TRBD2 (6 bases). Trimming stripped 2 bases from V and 5 bases from J, with 12 bases between. This CDR3 is built from 15 residues. Per the germline V gene, CDR1 is LGHNA and CDR2 is YNFKEQ. The CDR3 DNA reads as TGTGCCAGCAGCCAATTGAATAGCGGAACCGGGGAGCTGTTTTTT. Translated, it gives CASSQLNSGTGELFF.

The chain uses TRBV19 and TRBJ2-5; a possible D gene is TRBD1 (5 bases). Germline V gene sequence: CDR1 LNHDA, CDR2 SQIVND (reference sequence). This CDR3 has 13 amino acids. V was pared by 4 bases and J by 2 bases, with 8 bases between. This CDR3 is CASSSDRQETQYF. CDR3 nucleotides: TGTGCCAGTAGTAGCGACAGACAAGAGACCCAGTACTTC.

The rearrangement uses TRBV24-1 and TRBJ2-7; TRBD1 matches 7 bases. J gave up 8 bases and V 4 bases, and 10 bases lay outside the gene matches. CDR1 KGHDR and CDR2 SFDVKD come from the germline V gene. The CDR3 contains 14 residues. For the CDR3, the DNA is TGTGCCACCAGTGACCGGGGACAGAGTAGGCAGCAGTACTTC. This encodes CATSDRGQSRQQYF.

The chain couples TRBV21-1 to TRBJ1-3; TRBD1, the D gene given by the table, was not confirmed from the DNA. TRBV21-1 is shown as a pseudogene. The CDR3 length is 16 residues. The CDR3 loop is CASSKDRHGAGNTIYF. CDR3 coding DNA: TGTGCCAGCAGCAAAGACAGGCACGGTGCTGGAAACACCATATATTTT.

J is TRBJ1-2 and V is TRBV21-1. TRBV21-1 is deemed a pseudogene. CDR3 length: 16 residues. The CDR3 loop reads CASSGSPREGARGYTF. The CDR3 bases are TGTGCCAGCAGCGGGTCACCCAGGGAGGGGGCTCGCGGCTACACCTTC.

The chain employs TRBV5-1 and TRBJ2-7; D uncertain. Germline V gene lookup returns CDR1 SGHRS and CDR2 YFSETQ. The V gene lost 4 bases and the J gene lost 0 bases, with 8 bases spanning the gap. This CDR3 is built from 13 residues. The CDR3 nucleotides are TGCGCCAGCAGCCCTATCGACTCCTACGAGCAGTACTTC. Its protein is CASSPIDSYEQYF.

This chain uses TRBV6-5 with TRBJ1-5; 9 positions agree with TRBD1. CDR1 and CDR2 (germline): MNHEY, SVGAGI. CDR3 length: 15 amino acids. The ends lost 6 bases at V and 3 bases at J; junction bases unmatched: 6. CDR3 sequence: CASRTTGGLNQPQHF. The CDR3 nucleotides read TGTGCCAGCAGAACGACAGGGGGGCTCAATCAGCCCCAGCATTTT.

The chain employs TRBV10-3 and TRBJ2-3; 7 bases fit TRBD2. The junction had 15 bases not matched to a gene; V was cut back by 6 bases and J by 0 bases. Germline values: CDR1 ENHRY, CDR2 SYGVKD. The length of the CDR3 is 18 residues. CDR3 protein: CAISPLADPTLSTDTQYF. The CDR3 bases are TGTGCCATCAGCCCCCTAGCGGACCCAACCCTTAGCACAGATACGCAGTATTTT.

In this sample, this clone turned up a few times. V is TRBV28 and J is TRBJ1-2, with D hard to call. V lost 5 bases to trimming and J lost 7 bases, with 14 bases between them. The germline V gene has CDR1 MDHEN and CDR2 SYDVKM. CDR3 length: 13 residues. The CDR3 protein is CASSASGLRGYTF. The CDR3, as DNA: TGTGCCAGCAGTGCCTCAGGTTTACGTGGCTACACCTTC.

V and J are TRBV3-1 (or the pseudogene TRBV3-2) and TRBJ2-1, with 14 bases lining up with TRBD2. The CDR3 spans 19 residues. Germline V gives CDR1 LGHDT, CDR2 YNNKEL (reference sequence). The V and J ends lost 0 bases and 1 base, in that order; junction bases with no gene match: 5. CDR3 loop: CASSQDLTSGGVSYNEQFF. CDR3 DNA: TGTGCCAGCAGCCAAGACCTGACTAGCGGGGGGGTATCCTACAATGAGCAGTTCTTC.

The chain combines TRBV5-4 with TRBJ2-7, with a weak D call TRBD2 (7 bases). This CDR3 spans 14 amino acids. In germline, CDR1 is SGHNT, CDR2 YYREEE (reference sequence). The V end was cut by 1 base, the J end by 3 bases, with 11 bases between. CDR3 nucleotides: TGTGCCAGCAGCTTGTCGGGGGGCCGCTACGAGCAGTACTTC. Translation: CASSLSGGRYEQYF.

The chain has TRBV3-1 (or the pseudogene TRBV3-2) and TRBJ2-3; 8 bases fit TRBD2. CDR3 size: 17 residues. Germline trimming cut 4 bases from V and 3 bases from J; bases unmatched to any gene: 12. The germline V gene encodes CDR1 LGHDT and CDR2 YNNKEL (reference sequence). CDR3 DNA: TGTGCCAGCAGCCGACTCTTTGGCGGGGGGTTGACAGATACGCAGTATTTT. Translation gives CASSRLFGGGLTDTQYF.

DNA of the CDR3: TGTGCCATCAGTGCGACACCCAGGGGCCAGTACAATGAGCAGTTCTTC. It encodes CAISATPRGQYNEQFF. This rearrangement joins TRBV10-3 to TRBJ2-1, with D perhaps TRBD1 (6 bases). The CDR3 loop spans 16 amino acids. Germline loops: CDR1 ENHRY, CDR2 SYGVKD. Trimming left V 4 bases short and J 4 bases short, with 17 bases between.

The J gene is TRBJ2-2, the V gene TRBV6-6; a weak D match, TRBD2 (5 bases). The germline V and J ends were trimmed by 1 base and 5 bases, with 14 bases remaining between them. This CDR3 spans 16 amino acids. Germline-derived CDR1 and CDR2 are MNHNY and SVGAGI (reference sequence). The CDR3 loop is CASSYLALRETGELFF. The CDR3 DNA reads TGTGCCAGCAGTTACTTGGCGCTAAGGGAGACCGGGGAGCTGTTTTTT.

The rearrangement uses TRBV3-1 (or the pseudogene TRBV3-2) and TRBJ1-5, with 8 nucleotides matching TRBD1. The ends lost 1 base at V and 3 bases at J; junction bases unmatched: 2. The CDR3 contains 15 residues. The V gene's germline CDR1 is LGHDT and CDR2 YNNKEL (reference sequence). The CDR3 DNA reads as TGTGCCAGCAGCCAAGGGACAGGGACCAATCAGCCCCAGCATTTT. Its protein is CASSQGTGTNQPQHF.

This clone was observed a handful of times. V and J are TRBV6-5 and TRBJ2-5; D unresolved. This CDR3 contains 13 residues. V lost 0 bases, J lost 2 bases, and 4 bases lay in between. The germline CDR1 and CDR2 sequences are MNHEY and SVGAGI. CDR3 in amino acids: CASSYSNQETQYF. CDR3 bases: TGTGCCAGCAGTTACTCGAATCAAGAGACCCAGTACTTC.

The chain joins TRBV5-3 to TRBJ2-7, with D unresolved. TRBV5-3 counts as an open reading frame of uncertain function. V was trimmed by 4 bases and J by 5 bases, leaving 1 base between them. This CDR3 has 9 amino acids. The CDR3 coding sequence is TGTGCCAGAAGCAACGAGCAGTACTTC. This gives the protein CARSNEQYF.

V is TRBV5-1 and J is TRBJ1-5; maybe TRBD1 (5 bases). V shed 3 bases and J shed 3 bases, with 16 bases lying between them. The length of the CDR3 is 16 residues. Germline values: CDR1 SGHRS, CDR2 YFSETQ. The DNA of the CDR3 is TGCGCCAGCAGCTGGAATCGCAGGGCGCACAATCAGCCCCAGCATTTT. It codes for CASSWNRRAHNQPQHF.

This chain connects TRBV6-2 or TRBV6-3 to TRBJ1-1; D gene ambiguous. Germline V gene lookup returns CDR1 MNHEY and CDR2 SVGEGT. The ends were cut back, 4 bases at V and 0 bases at J, with 3 bases in the middle. This CDR3 has 12 amino acids. The CDR3 DNA reads as TGTGCCAGCAGTTCAGTGAACACTGAAGCTTTCTTT. Its translation is CASSSVNTEAFF.